This T cell receptor (beta chain) was found in a study of shared clonotypes between healthy human individuals. Study-wide points: The study found lower generation probabilities in non-shared clonotypes than in those shared by all four donors. How much donors shared clonotypes was expected to be affected by sequencing depth.

The CDR3 covers 12 residues. Trimming cost V 6 bases and J 12 bases; bases outside gene matches: 8. The germline CDR1 and CDR2 sequences are SEHNR and FQNEAQ (reference sequence). Of note for this clone: What it binds is unknown.

Clones were sequenced by immunoSEQ multiplex PCR, and TCRdb holds only the in-frame ones, with some missing. The repertoire holds some 2,500,000 clones, more than 85% seen once, with approximately 0.37% in the top ten. The chain combines TRBV7-9 with TRBJ2-3; 8 bases are shared with TRBD2. This TCR was recovered from a man in his late teens or twenties in good health. Some clones in this sample may be carry-over from other donors' samples. The specimen was naive CD4+ T cells from PBMCs. The subset: CD45RA+ positively selected. The CDR3 sequence is CASSPGLVYQYF. The DNA for the CDR3 is TGTGCCAGCAGTCCGGGACTAGTGTATCAGTATTTT. The full variable domain, rest sourced from reference TRBV7-9 and TRBJ2-3, is DTGVSQNPRHKITKRGQNVTFRCDPISEHNRLYWYRQTLGQGPEFLTYFQNEAQLEKSRLLSDRFSAERPKGSFSTLEIQRTEQGDSAMYLCASSPGLVYQYFGPGTRLTVL.